A single sample is the source of the 8 T cell receptor beta chains below, sequenced in a study of cytomegalovirus exposure and HLA in healthy donors. Use of 60 Vbeta and 13 Jbeta primers characterized the PCR. Data came from immunoSEQ multiplex PCR; TCRdb stores just in-frame clones and leaves some out. The table shows about 98,000 clones, with 81% occurring only once. The sample comprised PBMCs. Receptors were obtained from a man aged 35-49 years in good health and CMV-seronegative.

This clone showed up just once. The chain carries TRBV19 and TRBJ1-1; weak D call: TRBD1 (6 bases). The CDR3 loop spans 14 amino acids. The V and J ends lost 6 bases and 4 bases respectively, with 15 bases between them. Germline CDR1 and CDR2: LNHDA and SQIVND (reference sequence). The DNA of the CDR3 is TGTGCCAGTAGCCCAACAGGGTTGCGCACTGAAGCTTTCTTT. Translated, it gives CASSPTGLRTEAFF.

CDR3 nucleotides: TGTGCCAGCAGCTTAGCTATCGGACAGGGGCGGGAAGCTTTCTTT. Translated: CASSLAIGQGREAFF. The rearrangement links TRBV11-2 to TRBJ1-1, with 9 bases matching TRBD1. The germline gives CDR1 SGHAT, CDR2 FQNNGV. J was trimmed by 8 bases and V by 1 base; bases with no gene match: 8. The CDR3 consists of 15 residues.

J is TRBJ2-7 and V is TRBV7-8, with 7 bases lining up with TRBD1. This CDR3 has 14 amino acids. V trimming: 5 bases; J trimming: 1 base; junction bases outside the gene matches: 5. Looked up from germline, CDR1 is SGHVS and CDR2 is FQNEAQ. The CDR3 loop is CASSPAGGSYEQYF. The CDR3 DNA is TGTGCCAGCAGCCCAGCAGGGGGATCCTACGAGCAGTACTTC.

A single count supports this clone. The rearrangement uses TRBV28 and TRBJ2-3; maybe TRBD1 (5 bases). The CDR3 has 15 residues. The germline CDR1 and CDR2 sequences are MDHEN and SYDVKM. V dropped 2 bases and J dropped 2 bases, with 11 bases sitting between them. CDR3 sequence: CASSLGGAFTDTQYF. CDR3 DNA: TGTGCCAGCAGTTTAGGTGGGGCTTTCACAGATACGCAGTATTTT. Full variable domain (rest looked up from reference TRBV28 and TRBJ2-3): DVKVTQSSRYLVKRTGEKVFLECVQDMDHENMFWYRQDPGLGLRLIYFSYDVKMKEKGDIPEGYSVSREKKERFSLILESASTNQTSMYLCASSLGGAFTDTQYFGPGTRLTVL.

This clone was seen more than once but under ten times. The chain couples TRBV21-1 to TRBJ1-6; TRBD1 is taken as the D call from the table, unchecked against the DNA. TRBV21-1 is labeled a pseudogene. CDR3 size: 17 residues. The CDR3 spells CASSSLDRVRKPSPLHF. The CDR3 DNA sequence: TGTGCCAGCAGCTCGCTGGACAGGGTCAGAAAGCCCTCACCCCTCCACTTT.

The rearrangement uses TRBV5-1 and TRBJ2-3; possibly TRBD1 for D (6 bases). The CDR3 totals 15 residues. Germline CDR1 is SGHRS and CDR2 is YFSETQ. Trimming stripped 4 bases from V and 1 base from J, with 13 bases between. The CDR3 spells CASSEQGRGTDTQYF. The DNA of the CDR3 is TGCGCCAGCAGCGAACAGGGTCGAGGCACAGATACGCAGTATTTT.

The genes are TRBV13 and TRBJ1-2; 8 nucleotides match TRBD1. The CDR3 spans 15 residues. Germline CDR1 PRHDT, CDR2 FYEKMQ (reference sequence). V was pared by 0 bases and J by 1 base, with 1 base of the junction left unmatched. DNA for the CDR3: TGTGCCAGCAGCTTAGGAGGACAGGGTAACTATGGCTACACCTTC. Residues: CASSLGGQGNYGYTF. Looking up the rest from reference TRBV13 and TRBJ1-2 gives the full variable domain: AAGVIQSPRHLIKEKRETATLKCYPIPRHDTVYWYQQGPGQDPQFLISFYEKMQSDKGSIPDRFSAQQFSDYHSELNMSSLELGDSALYFCASSLGGQGNYGYTFGSGTRLTVV.

CDR3 nucleotides: TGTGCCAGTGATCGGACAGGGAAGAACACCGGGGAGCTGTTTTTT. Translated: CASDRTGKNTGELFF. The V call is TRBV2, the J call TRBJ2-2, with TRBD1 matching over 8 bases. The junction had 7 bases not matched to a gene; V was cut back by 9 bases and J by 1 base. The CDR3 sequence is 15 residues long. Germline lookup yields CDR1 SNHLY and CDR2 FYNNEI.